This TCR beta chain appears in the sequencing data of a study of PD-L1 blockade in urothelial cancer. Overall study results and limits: Clones that were tumor-associated expanded more in the blood of durable-benefit patients at 3 weeks.

Of note for this clone: What it binds is unknown.

Per germline, CDR1 SGHDN and CDR2 FVKESK. The length of the CDR3 is 12 residues. Trimming left V 4 bases short and J 6 bases short, with 9 bases between. Clones were read by immunoSEQ multiplex PCR, and TCRdb kept only the in-frame ones, dropping some. The sample records some 42,000 clones, about four fifths being singletons. The chain combines TRBV14 with TRBJ1-1; TRBD1 is a possible D gene (5 bases). The receptor's source is a man in his 70s with urothelial cancer. The input for sequencing was PBMCs, taken around atezolizumab (anti-PD-L1) treatment. CDR3 loop: CASSPIRAEAFF. The CDR3 DNA sequence: TGTGCCAGCAGCCCCATCAGGGCTGAAGCTTTCTTT.